This T cell receptor (beta chain) was documented in a study of CD8+CD57+ T cells in acquired aplastic anemia. On the study more broadly: Recorded DNA amounts for sorted CD4+ and CD8+ cells had an average of approximately 3 ug. Healthy donors had, on average, approximately 11 million reads for their CD4+ cells.

This clonotype was recorded at least ten times. The antigen is unknown. Genomic DNA was employed as the template in profiling TCR beta VDJ and CDR3. TCRdb redid the calling of the reads with MiXCR, one entry per CDR3 protein. The sample shows about 180,000 distinct CDR3 sequences, around half of them seen only once. The CDR3 is 15 residues long. From germline, CDR1 is LNHDA and CDR2 SQIVND (reference sequence). J gave up 2 bases and V 5 bases, and 6 bases lay outside the gene matches. Study findings and constraints: It was found that almost 30 CD8+ CDR3 sequences were shared between patients and controls.

The sequence derives from a human donor in good health. Sequences were obtained from sorted CD4+, CD8+, or CD8+CD57+ T cells (not recorded which) from PBMCs. The chain links TRBV19 to TRBJ1-2; 9 bases are a match to TRBD1. DNA for the CDR3: TGTGCCAGTAGTGCCCCGGGACAGGGAAACTATGGCTACACCTTC. Translated: CASSAPGQGNYGYTF. The full variable domain, rest sourced from reference TRBV19 and TRBJ1-2, is DGGITQSPKYLFRKEGQNVTLSCEQNLNHDAMYWYRQDPGQGLRLIYYSQIVNDFQKGDIAEGYSVSREKKESFPLTVTSAQKNPTAFYLCASSAPGQGNYGYTFGSGTRLTVV.